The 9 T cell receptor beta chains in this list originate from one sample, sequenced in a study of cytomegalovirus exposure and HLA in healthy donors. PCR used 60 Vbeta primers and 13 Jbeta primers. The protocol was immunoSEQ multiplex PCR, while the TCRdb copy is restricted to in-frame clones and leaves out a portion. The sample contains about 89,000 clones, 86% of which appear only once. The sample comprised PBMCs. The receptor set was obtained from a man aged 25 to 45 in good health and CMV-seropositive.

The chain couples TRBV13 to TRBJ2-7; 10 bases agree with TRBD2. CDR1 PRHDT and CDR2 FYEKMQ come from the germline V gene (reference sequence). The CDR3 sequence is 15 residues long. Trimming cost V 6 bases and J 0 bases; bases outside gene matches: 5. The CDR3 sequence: CASSTRTSGSYEQYF. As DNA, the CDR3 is TGTGCCAGCAGTACCAGGACTAGCGGCTCCTACGAGCAGTACTTC.

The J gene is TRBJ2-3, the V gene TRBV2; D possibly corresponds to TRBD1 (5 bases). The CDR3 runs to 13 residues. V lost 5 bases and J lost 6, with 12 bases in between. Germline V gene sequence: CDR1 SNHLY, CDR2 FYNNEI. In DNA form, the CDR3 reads TGTGCCAGCAGTCCCGGGCCAGGGGATACGCAGTATTTT. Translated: CASSPGPGDTQYF.

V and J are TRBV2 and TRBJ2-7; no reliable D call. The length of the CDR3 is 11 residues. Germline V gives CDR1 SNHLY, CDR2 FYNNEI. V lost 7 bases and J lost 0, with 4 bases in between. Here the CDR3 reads CASILSYEQYF. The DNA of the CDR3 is TGTGCCAGCATCCTCTCCTACGAGCAGTACTTC.

The CDR3 coding sequence is TGCGCCAGCACGACAGGGCCGAACACTGAAGCTTTCTTT. Amino acid sequence: CASTTGPNTEAFF. The chain carries TRBV5-1 and TRBJ1-1, with 7 bases that match TRBD1. The CDR3 loop spans 13 amino acids. Germline CDR1 reads SGHRS; CDR2 reads YFSETQ. V was clipped by 6 bases and J by 1 base; unmatched bases: 3.

In DNA form, the CDR3 reads TGTGCCAGGATGGGACAGGGGTACGGGGATGAGCAGTTCTTC. It is translated as CARMGQGYGDEQFF. The chain is built from TRBV6-7 and TRBJ2-1; 10 bases fit TRBD1. TRBV6-7 is assigned to the ORF class and has an uncertain function. With V trimmed by 9 bases and J by 8 bases, 10 bases remained unmatched. The CDR3 contains 14 residues.

The CDR3 region has the DNA TGTGCCGGAGGAAGAGGGCTCGGACCCTACGAGCAGTACTTC. As protein: CAGGRGLGPYEQYF. This sequence joins TRBV30 and TRBJ2-7, with D maybe TRBD2 (5 bases). This CDR3 region has 14 residues. The V end was cut by 8 bases, the J end by 2 bases, with 19 bases between. CDR1 is GTSNPN and CDR2 is SVGIG in the germline V gene (reference sequence).

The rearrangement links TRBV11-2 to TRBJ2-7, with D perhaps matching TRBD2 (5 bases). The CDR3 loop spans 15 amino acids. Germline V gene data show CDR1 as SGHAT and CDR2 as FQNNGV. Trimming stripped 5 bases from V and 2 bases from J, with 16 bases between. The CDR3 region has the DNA TGTGCCAGCAGCCGACGGGGTAAGCTTCCCTACGAGCAGTACTTC. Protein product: CASSRRGKLPYEQYF.

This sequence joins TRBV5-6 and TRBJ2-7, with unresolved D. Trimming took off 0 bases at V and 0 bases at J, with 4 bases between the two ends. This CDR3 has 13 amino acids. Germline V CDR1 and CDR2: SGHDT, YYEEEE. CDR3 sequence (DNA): TGTGCCAGCAGCTTGGGCAGCTCCTACGAGCAGTACTTC. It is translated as CASSLGSSYEQYF.

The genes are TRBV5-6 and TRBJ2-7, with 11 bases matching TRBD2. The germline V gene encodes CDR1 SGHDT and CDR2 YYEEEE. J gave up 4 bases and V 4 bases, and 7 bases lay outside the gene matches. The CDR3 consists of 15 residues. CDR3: CASSPGTSGWYEQYF. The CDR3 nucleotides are TGTGCCAGCAGCCCAGGGACTAGCGGCTGGTACGAGCAGTACTTC.